The sequence of this T cell receptor (beta chain) was determined in a study of response to subunit inactivated influenza vaccine. General study results and limits: It was the authors' suggestion that each seasonal influenza vaccination recruits few new T cells.

For this clonotype: Its specificity is unknown.

Germline lookup yields CDR1 LNHNV and CDR2 YYDKDF (reference sequence). The CDR3 is made up of 18 amino acids. Trimming took 1 base from V and 1 from J, leaving 17 bases between them. TCRdb itself ran the RT-PCR reads through MiXCR, one entry per CDR3 protein. The sample carries 290,000 or so distinct CDR3 sequences, about 20% recorded once. The chain is built from TRBV15 and TRBJ2-1, with D perhaps matching TRBD1 (6 bases). This specimen consisted of PBMCs from blood, obtained approximately 20 months after vaccination. This sequence originates from a man aged 50 to 75 who received an inactivated influenza vaccine. The CDR3, as DNA: TGTGCCACCAGCAGAGCTACGATGGACAGCCCTTCCTACAATGAGCAGTTCTTC. It translates to CATSRATMDSPSYNEQFF.